The sequence of this T cell receptor (beta chain) was determined in a study of control samples from healthy donors and cancer patients. Per germline, CDR1 SGDLS and CDR2 YYNGEE. The V gene lost 1 base and the J gene lost 0 bases, with 1 base spanning the gap. CDR3 size: 13 residues. Using immunoSEQ multiplex PCR, the repertoire was profiled, and TCRdb retains in-frame clones only, with some absent. This table holds some 28,000 clones, more than 75% found once. The sample was PBMCs. The rearrangement uses TRBV9 and TRBJ1-4; D is unresolved. The TCR sequence derives from a woman aged 40 to 50 with lung cancer. CDR3 in DNA: TGTGCCAGCAGCGTATCAACTAATGAAAAACTGTTTTTT. This sequence encodes CASSVSTNEKLFF.